This T cell receptor beta chain was obtained from a study of human T cells and chemical hapten exposure. The wider study: Variability of per-sample TCR yields stemmed mainly from small differences in pooled library volume. Points from the study as a whole: The number of TCRs over 1 in 1000 frequency stayed unchanged after DPC.

Described time point: healthy volunteer bleed at 2 weeks. Unfractionated whole blood was the source from which total RNA was extracted. This clonotype was seen a few times. Its target is unknown. The V segment lost 4 bases and the J segment 9 bases; nucleotides outside the gene matches: 10. CDR3 length: 15 residues. Per the germline V gene, CDR1 is SEHNR and CDR2 is FQNEAQ (reference sequence). Individual cDNA molecules had unique molecular identifiers attached to them by the library. As processed by the authors: TCR counts had a median of 95,638 per sample and spanned about 23,224 to 750,000. TCRdb analysed the RACE reads with MiXCR anew, one entry per CDR3 protein. TCRdb's processing, not the study's, gives the V and J calls here. The data contain around 130,000 distinct CDR3 sequences, approximately 8.3% of them singletons.

Sequenced input: whole blood. The V gene is TRBV7-9, the J gene TRBJ2-1, with 9 bases identical to TRBD1. This receptor was identified in a male donor in good health. Some clones in this sample may be carry-over from other donors' samples. DNA of the CDR3: TGTGCCAGCAGCTCATTCGGGACAGGGCGGGCTGAGCAGTTCTTC. Translation: CASSSFGTGRAEQFF. Full variable domain (rest looked up from reference TRBV7-9 and TRBJ2-1): DTGVSQNPRHKITKRGQNVTFRCDPISEHNRLYWYRQTLGQGPEFLTYFQNEAQLEKSRLLSDRFSAERPKGSFSTLEIQRTEQGDSAMYLCASSSFGTGRAEQFFGPGTRLTVL.